By proportion, the clone carrying this T cell receptor beta chain is medium-sized. As yet, its antigen is unknown. The record originates from a study of spatial heterogeneity in lung cancer. The overall study: Counts of TCR transcripts in tumor regions correlated strongly with a T cell module score (derived from matched bulk RNA-seq). Raw-read counts averaged over ten per unique TCR and UMI combination. General study findings and limits: Counts of expanded alpha and beta TCRs within tumors tracked the tumor nonsynonymous mutation count.

Time point here: sample taken at primary tumor resection. Frozen PBMC, nontumor lung or tumor provided whole RNA, which was sequenced unsorted. CDR3 length: 14 residues. Germline values: CDR1 LNHNV, CDR2 YYDKDF (reference sequence). V was cut by 6 bases and J by 6 bases, with 12 bases left in between. Every TCR cDNA molecule bore a unique molecular identifier. TCRdb re-derived calls from the 5' RACE reads in MiXCR, one entry per CDR3 protein. Of some 10,000 distinct CDR3 sequences listed, about 6.3% are singletons. The chain couples TRBV15 to TRBJ1-6; D is ambiguous. This receptor was identified in a male donor with early-stage non-small cell lung cancer. The material sequenced was lung tumor tissue, taken at surgery. CDR3 sequence: CATRGGLGNSPLHF. CDR3 sequence (DNA): TGTGCCACCAGGGGAGGCCTCGGTAATTCACCCCTCCACTTT.